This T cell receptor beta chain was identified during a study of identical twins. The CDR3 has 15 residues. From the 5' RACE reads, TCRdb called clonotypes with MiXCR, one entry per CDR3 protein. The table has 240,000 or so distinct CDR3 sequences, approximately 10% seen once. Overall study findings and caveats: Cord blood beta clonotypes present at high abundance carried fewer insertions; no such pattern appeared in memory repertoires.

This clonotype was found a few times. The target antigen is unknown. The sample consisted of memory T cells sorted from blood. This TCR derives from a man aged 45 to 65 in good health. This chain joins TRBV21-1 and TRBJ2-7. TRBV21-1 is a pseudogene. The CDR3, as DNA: TGTGCCAGCTGTTGTGTTAGCCAGATCTCCTACGAGCAGTACTTC. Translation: CASCCVSQISYEQYF.